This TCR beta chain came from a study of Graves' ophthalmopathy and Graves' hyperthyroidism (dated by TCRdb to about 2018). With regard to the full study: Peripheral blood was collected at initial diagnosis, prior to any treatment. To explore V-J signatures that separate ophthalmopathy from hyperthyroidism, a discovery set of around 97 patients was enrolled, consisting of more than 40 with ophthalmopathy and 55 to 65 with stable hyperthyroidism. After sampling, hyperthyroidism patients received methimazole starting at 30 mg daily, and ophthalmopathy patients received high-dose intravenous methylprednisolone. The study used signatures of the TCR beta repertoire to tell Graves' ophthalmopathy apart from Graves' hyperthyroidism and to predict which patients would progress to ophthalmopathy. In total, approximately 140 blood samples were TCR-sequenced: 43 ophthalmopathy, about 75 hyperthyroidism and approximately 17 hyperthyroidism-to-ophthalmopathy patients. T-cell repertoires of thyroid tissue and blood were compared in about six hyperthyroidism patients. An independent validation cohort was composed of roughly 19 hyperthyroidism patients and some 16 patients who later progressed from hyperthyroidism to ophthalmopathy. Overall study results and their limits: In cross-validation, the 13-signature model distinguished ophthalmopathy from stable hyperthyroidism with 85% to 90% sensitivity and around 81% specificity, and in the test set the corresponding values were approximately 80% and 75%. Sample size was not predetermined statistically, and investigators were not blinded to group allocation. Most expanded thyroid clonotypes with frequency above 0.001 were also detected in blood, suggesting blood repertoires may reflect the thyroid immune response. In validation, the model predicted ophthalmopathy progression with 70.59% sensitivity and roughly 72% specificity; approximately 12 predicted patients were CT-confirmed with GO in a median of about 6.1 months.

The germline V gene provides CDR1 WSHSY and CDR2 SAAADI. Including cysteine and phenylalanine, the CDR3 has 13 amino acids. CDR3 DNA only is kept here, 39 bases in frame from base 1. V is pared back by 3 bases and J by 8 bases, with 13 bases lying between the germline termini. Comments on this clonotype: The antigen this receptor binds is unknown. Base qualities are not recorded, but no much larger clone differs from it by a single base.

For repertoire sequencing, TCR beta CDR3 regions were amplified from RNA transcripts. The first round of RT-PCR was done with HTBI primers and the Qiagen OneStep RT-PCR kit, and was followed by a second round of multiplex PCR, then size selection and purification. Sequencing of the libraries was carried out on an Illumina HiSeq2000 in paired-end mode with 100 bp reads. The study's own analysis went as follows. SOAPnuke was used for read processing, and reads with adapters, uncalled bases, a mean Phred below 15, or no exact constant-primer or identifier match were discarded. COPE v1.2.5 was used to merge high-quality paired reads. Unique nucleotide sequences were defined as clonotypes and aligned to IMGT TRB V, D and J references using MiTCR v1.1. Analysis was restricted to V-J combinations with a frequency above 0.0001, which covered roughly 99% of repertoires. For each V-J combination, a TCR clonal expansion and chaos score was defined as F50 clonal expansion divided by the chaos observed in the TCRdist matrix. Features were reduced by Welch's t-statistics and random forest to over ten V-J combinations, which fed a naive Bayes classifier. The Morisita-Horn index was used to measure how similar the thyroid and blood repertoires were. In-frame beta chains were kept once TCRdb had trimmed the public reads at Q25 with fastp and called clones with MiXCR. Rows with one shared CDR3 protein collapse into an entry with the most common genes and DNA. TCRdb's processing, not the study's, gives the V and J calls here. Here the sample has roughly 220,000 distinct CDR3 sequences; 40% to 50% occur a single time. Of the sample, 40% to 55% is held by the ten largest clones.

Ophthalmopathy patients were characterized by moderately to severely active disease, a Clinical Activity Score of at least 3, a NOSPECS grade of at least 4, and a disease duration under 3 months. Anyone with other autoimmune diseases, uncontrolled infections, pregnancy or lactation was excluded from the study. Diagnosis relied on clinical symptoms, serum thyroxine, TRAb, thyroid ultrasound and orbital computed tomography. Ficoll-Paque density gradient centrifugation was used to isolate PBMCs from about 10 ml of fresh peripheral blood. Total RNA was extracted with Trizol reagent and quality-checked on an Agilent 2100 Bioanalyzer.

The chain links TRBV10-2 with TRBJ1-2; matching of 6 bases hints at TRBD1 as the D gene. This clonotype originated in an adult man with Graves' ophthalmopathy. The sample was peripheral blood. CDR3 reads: CASSDPGERGYTF. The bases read TGCGCCAGCAGTGATCCAGGGGAAAGGGGCTACACCTTC.